This T cell receptor beta chain was found in a study of T cell responses to AZD1222 COVID-19 vaccine. Assay: immunoSEQ multiplex PCR; the TCRdb copy retains only in-frame clones and omits some. The table includes around 150,000 clones, 90% detected once. Germline assignment: CDR1 MGHDK and CDR2 SYGVNS. The CDR3 sequence is 15 residues long. Deletions cut 4 bases from V and 7 bases from J, with 16 bases between. Study-wide findings and caveats: The study found Spike-specific TCR breadth and depth rose after two AZD1222 doses.

It was second doses at about 4 or about 12 weeks that were pooled. Notes on this clone: Antigen specificity is unknown.

The sample here was peripheral blood, taken 28 days after the second AZD1222 dose. The chain uses TRBV25-1 and TRBJ1-4; D possibly corresponds to TRBD1 (6 bases). The receptor was derived from an adult who received the AZD1222 COVID-19 vaccine. CDR3: CASSGSAGASEKLFF. CDR3 DNA sequence: TGTGCCAGCAGTGGATCGGCGGGGGCGAGTGAAAAACTGTTTTTT. The complete variable domain, with remaining parts taken from reference TRBV25-1 and TRBJ1-4, reads EADIYQTPRYLVIGTGKKITLECSQTMGHDKMYWYQQDPGMELHLIHYSYGVNSTEKGDLSSESTVSRIRTEHFPLTLESARPSHTSQYLCASSGSAGASEKLFFGSGTQLSVL.